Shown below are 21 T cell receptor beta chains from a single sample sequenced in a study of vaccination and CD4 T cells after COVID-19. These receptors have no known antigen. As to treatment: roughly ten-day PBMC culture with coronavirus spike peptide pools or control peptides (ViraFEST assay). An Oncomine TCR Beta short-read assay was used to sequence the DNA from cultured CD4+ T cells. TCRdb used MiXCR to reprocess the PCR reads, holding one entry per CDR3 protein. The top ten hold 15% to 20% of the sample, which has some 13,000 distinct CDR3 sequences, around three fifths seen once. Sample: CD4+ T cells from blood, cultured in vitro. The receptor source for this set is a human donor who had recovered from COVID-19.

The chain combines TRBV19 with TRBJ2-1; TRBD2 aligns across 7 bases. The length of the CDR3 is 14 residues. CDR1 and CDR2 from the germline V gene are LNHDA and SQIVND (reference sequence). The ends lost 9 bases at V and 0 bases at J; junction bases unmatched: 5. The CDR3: CASQRDFSYNEQFF. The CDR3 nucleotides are TGTGCCAGCCAGCGGGACTTCTCCTACAATGAGCAGTTCTTC.

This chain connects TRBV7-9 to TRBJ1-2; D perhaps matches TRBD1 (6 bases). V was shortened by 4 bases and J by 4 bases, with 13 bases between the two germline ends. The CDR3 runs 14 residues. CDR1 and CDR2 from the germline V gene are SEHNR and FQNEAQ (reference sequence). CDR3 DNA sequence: TGTGCCAGCAGCTCAAGAGCGACAGGCTATGGCTACACCTTC. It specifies CASSSRATGYGYTF.

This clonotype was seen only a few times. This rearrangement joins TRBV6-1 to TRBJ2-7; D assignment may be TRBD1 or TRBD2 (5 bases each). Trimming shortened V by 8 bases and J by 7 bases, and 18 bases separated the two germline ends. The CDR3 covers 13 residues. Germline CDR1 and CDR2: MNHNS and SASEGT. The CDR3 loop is CASVNGQGGEQYF. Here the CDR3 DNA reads TGTGCCAGCGTCAATGGGCAGGGCGGGGAGCAGTACTTC.

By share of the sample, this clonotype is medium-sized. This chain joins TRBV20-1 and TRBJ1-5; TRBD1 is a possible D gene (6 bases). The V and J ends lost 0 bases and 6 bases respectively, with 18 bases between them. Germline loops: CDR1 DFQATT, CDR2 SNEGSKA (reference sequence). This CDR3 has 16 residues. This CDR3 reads CSARDGVRGTSQPQHF. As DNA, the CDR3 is TGCAGTGCTAGAGATGGGGTCAGGGGCACCAGTCAGCCCCAGCATTTT.

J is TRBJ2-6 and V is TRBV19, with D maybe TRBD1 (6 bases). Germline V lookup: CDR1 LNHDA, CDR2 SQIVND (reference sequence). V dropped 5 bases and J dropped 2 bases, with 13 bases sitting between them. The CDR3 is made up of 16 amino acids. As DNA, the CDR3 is TGTGCCAGTAGTCAGGGGTCGATGCCTGGGGCCAACGTCCTGACTTTC. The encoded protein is CASSQGSMPGANVLTF.

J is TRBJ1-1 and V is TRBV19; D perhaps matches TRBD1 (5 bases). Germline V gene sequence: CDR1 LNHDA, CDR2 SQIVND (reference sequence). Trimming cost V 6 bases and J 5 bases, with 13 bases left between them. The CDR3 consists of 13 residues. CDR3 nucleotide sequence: TGTGCCAGTAGCGGGGCGAGGAGGACTGAAGCTTTCTTT. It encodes CASSGARRTEAFF.

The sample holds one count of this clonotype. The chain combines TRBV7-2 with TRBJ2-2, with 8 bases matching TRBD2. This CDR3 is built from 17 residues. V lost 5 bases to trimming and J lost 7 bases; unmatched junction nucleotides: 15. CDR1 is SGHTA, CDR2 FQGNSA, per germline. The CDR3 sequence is CASSPGGPGRGGGELFF. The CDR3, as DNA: TGTGCCAGCAGCCCAGGAGGGCCCGGCCGGGGGGGCGGGGAGCTGTTTTTT.

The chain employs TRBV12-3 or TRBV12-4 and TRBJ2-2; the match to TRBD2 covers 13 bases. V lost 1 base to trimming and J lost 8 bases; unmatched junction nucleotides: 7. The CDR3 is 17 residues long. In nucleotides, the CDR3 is TGTGCCAGCAGTTTAGGGGGACTAGCGGGAAGGTTAGGGGAGCTGTTTTTT. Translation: CASSLGGLAGRLGELFF.

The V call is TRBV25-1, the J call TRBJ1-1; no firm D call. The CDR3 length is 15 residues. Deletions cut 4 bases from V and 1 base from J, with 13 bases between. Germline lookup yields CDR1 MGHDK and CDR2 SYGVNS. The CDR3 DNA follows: TGTGCCAGCAGTGTTAAAGACGGGTGGAACACTGAAGCTTTCTTT. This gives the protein CASSVKDGWNTEAFF.

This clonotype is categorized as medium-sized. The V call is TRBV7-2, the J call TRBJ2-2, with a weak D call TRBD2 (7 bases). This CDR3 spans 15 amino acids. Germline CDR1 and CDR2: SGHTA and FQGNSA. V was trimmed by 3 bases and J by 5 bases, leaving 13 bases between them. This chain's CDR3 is CASSFTQGGTGELFF. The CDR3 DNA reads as TGTGCCAGCAGCTTCACACAGGGAGGGACCGGGGAGCTGTTTTTT.

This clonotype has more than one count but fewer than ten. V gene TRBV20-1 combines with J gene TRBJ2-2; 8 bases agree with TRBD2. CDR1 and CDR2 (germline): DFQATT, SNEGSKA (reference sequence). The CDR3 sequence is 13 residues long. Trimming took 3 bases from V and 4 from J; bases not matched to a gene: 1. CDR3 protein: CSASGGVTGELFF. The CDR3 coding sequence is TGCAGTGCTAGCGGGGGGGTCACCGGGGAGCTGTTTTTT.

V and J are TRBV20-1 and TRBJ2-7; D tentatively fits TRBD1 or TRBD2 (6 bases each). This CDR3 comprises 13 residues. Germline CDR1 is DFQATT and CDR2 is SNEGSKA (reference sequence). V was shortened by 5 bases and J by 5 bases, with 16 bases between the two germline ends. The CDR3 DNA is TGCAGTGCTTTCAGAGGAGGGGGTAACGAGCAGTACTTC. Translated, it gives CSAFRGGGNEQYF.

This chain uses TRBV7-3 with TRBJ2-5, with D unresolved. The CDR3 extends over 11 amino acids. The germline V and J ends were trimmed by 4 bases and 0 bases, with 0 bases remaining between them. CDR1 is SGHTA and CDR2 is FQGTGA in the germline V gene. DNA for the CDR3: TGTGCCAGCAGCTACCAAGAGACCCAGTACTTC. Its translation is CASSYQETQYF.

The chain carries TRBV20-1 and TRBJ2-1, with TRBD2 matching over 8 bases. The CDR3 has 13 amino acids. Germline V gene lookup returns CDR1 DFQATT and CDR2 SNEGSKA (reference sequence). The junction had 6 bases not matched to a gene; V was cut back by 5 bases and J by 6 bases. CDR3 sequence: CSAGAGVINEQFF. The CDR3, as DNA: TGCAGTGCTGGAGCGGGAGTGATCAATGAGCAGTTCTTC.

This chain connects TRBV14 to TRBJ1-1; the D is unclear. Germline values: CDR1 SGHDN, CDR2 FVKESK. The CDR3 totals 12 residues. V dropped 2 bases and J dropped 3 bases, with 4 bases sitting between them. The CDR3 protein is CASSQPYTEAFF. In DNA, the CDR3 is TGTGCCAGCAGCCAACCCTACACTGAAGCTTTCTTT.

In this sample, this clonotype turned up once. CDR3 protein: CASSLRPGQTYTF. In nucleotides, the CDR3 is TGTGCCAGCAGTTTACGCCCCGGACAGACATACACCTTC. The chain uses TRBV28 and TRBJ1-2; D might be TRBD1 (6 bases). Trimming took 2 bases from V and 11 from J, leaving 15 bases between them. The CDR3 contains 13 residues. The germline gives CDR1 MDHEN, CDR2 SYDVKM.

The CDR3 spells CASTLTGMTDTQYF. CDR3 DNA sequence: TGTGCCAGTACCCTGACAGGAATGACAGATACGCAGTATTTT. This chain joins TRBV19 and TRBJ2-3; D perhaps matches TRBD1 (6 bases). V lost 7 bases and J lost 3, with 14 bases in between. The CDR3 covers 14 residues. CDR1 LNHDA and CDR2 SQIVND come from the germline V gene (reference sequence).

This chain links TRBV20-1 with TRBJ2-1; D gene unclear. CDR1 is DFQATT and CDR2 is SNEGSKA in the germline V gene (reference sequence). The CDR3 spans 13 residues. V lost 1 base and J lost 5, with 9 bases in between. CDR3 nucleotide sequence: TGCAGTGCTAGAGTGGGCTGGGACAATGAGCAGTTCTTC. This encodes CSARVGWDNEQFF.

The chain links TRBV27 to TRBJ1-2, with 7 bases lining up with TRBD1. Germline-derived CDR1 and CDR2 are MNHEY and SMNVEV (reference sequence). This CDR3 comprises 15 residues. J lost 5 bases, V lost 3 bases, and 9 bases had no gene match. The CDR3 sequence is CASSFTRTGRYGYTF. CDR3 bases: TGTGCCAGCAGTTTCACTAGGACAGGCAGATATGGCTACACCTTC.

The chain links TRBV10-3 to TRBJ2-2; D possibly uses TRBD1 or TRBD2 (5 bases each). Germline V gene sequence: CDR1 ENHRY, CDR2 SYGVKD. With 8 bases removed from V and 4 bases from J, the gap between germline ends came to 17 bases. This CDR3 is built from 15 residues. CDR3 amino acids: CAIGNQGDGTGELFF. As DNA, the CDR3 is TGTGCCATCGGCAATCAAGGGGACGGCACCGGGGAGCTGTTTTTT.

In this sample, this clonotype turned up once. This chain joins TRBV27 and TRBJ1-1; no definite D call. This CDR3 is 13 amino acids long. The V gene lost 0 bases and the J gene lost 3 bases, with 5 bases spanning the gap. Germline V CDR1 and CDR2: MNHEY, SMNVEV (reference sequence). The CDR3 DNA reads TGTGCCAGCAGTTTATCCGGGGACACTGAAGCTTTCTTT. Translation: CASSLSGDTEAFF.